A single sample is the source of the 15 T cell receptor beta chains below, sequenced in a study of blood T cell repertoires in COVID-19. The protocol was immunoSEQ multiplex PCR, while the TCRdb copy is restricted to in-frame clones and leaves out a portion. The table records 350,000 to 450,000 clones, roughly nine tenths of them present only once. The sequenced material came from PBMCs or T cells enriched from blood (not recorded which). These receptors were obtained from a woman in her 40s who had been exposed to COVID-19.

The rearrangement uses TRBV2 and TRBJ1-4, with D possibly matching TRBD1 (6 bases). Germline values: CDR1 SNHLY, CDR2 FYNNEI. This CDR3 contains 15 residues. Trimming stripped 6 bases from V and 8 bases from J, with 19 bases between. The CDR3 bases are TGTGCCAGCAGGACTACGTTAGGGGGTAGGGAAAAACTGTTTTTT. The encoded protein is CASRTTLGGREKLFF.

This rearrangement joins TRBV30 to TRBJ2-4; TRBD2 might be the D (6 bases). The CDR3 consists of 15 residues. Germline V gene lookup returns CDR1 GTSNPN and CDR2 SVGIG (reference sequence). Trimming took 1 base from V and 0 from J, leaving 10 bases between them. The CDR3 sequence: CAWSGDWGAKNIQYF. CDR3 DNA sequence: TGTGCCTGGAGTGGGGACTGGGGAGCCAAAAACATTCAGTACTTC.

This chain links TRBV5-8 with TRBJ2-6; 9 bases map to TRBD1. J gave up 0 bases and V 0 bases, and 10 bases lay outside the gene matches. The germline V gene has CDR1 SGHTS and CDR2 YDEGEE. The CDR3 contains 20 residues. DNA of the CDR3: TGTGCCAGCAGCTTGGCCTGGGACAGGGCCCCCTACTCTGGGGCCAACGTCCTGACTTTC. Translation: CASSLAWDRAPYSGANVLTF.

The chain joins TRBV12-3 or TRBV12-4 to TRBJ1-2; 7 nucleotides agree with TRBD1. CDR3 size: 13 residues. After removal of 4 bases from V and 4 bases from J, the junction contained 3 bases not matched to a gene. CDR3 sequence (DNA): TGTGCCAGCAGTTGGTACAGGGGCTATGGCTACACCTTC. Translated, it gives CASSWYRGYGYTF.

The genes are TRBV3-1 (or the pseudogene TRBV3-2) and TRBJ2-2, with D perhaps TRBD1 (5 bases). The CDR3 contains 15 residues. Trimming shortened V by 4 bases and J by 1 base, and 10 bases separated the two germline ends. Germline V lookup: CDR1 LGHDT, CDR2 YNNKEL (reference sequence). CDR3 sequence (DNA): TGTGCCAGCAGCCCAGGGTCCTTGAACACCGGGGAGCTGTTTTTT. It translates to CASSPGSLNTGELFF.

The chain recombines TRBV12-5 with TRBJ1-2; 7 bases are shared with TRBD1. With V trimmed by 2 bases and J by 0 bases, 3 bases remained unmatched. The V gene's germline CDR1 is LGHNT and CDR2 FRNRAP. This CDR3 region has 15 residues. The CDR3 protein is CASGLQGGANYGYTF. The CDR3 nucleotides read TGTGCTAGTGGTTTGCAGGGGGGCGCTAACTATGGCTACACCTTC. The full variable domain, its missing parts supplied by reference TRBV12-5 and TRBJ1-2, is DARVTQTPRHKVTEMGQEVTMRCQPILGHNTVFWYRQTMMQGLELLAYFRNRAPLDDSGMPKDRFSAEMPDATLATLKIQPSEPRDSAVYFCASGLQGGANYGYTFGSGTRLTVV.

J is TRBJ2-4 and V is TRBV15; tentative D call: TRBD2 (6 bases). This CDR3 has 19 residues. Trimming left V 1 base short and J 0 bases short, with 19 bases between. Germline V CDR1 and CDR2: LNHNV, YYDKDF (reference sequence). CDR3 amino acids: CATSRGWAPGELAKNIQYF. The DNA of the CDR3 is TGTGCCACCAGCAGAGGCTGGGCCCCGGGAGAATTAGCCAAAAACATTCAGTACTTC.

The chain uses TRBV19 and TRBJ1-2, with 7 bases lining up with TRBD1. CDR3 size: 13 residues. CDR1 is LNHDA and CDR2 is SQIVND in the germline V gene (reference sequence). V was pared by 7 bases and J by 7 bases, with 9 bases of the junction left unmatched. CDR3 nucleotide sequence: TGTGCCAGTATCCGACGACAGGGAGTTGGCTACACCTTC. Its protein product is CASIRRQGVGYTF.

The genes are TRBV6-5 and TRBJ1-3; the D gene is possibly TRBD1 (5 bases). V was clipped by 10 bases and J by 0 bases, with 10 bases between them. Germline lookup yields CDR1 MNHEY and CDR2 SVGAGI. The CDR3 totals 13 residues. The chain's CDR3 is CATRQGSGNTIYF. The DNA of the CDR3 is TGTGCCACCCGTCAGGGCTCTGGAAACACCATATATTTT.

This CDR3 reads CASTEREGREQFF. CDR3 sequence (DNA): TGTGCCAGCACCGAGCGGGAGGGCCGGGAGCAGTTCTTC. V usage is TRBV25-1 and J usage is TRBJ2-1, with 10 bases aligning to TRBD2. CDR1 is MGHDK, CDR2 SYGVNS, per germline. The V segment lost 7 bases and the J segment 10 bases; nucleotides outside the gene matches: 7. This CDR3 is built from 13 residues. Drawing the rest from reference TRBV25-1 and TRBJ2-1, the complete variable domain is EADIYQTPRYLVIGTGKKITLECSQTMGHDKMYWYQQDPGMELHLIHYSYGVNSTEKGDLSSESTVSRIRTEHFPLTLESARPSHTSQYLCASTEREGREQFFGPGTRLTVL.

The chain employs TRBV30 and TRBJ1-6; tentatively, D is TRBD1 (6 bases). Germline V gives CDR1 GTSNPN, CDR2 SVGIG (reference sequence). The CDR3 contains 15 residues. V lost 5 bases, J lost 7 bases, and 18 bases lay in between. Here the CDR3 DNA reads TGTGCCTGGTCCCAGCGGGGGGGCGGGAATTCACCCCTCCACTTT. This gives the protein CAWSQRGGGNSPLHF.

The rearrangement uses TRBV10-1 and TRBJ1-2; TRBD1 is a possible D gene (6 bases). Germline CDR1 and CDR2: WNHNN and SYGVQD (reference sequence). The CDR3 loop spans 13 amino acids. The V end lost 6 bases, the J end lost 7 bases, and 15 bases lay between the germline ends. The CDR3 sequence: CASSSSGTSGYTF. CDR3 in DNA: TGCGCCAGCAGCTCCTCCGGGACAAGTGGCTACACCTTC.

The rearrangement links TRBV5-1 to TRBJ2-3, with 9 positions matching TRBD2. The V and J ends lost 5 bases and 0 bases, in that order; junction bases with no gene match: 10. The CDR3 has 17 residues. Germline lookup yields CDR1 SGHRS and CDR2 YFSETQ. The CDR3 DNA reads TGCGCCAGCAGGAGAAGCGGGGGGCTTTCCAGCACAGATACGCAGTATTTT. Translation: CASRRSGGLSSTDTQYF.

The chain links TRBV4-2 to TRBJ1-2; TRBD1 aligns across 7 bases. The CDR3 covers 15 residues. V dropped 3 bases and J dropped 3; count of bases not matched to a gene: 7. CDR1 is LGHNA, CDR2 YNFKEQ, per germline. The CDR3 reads CASSQSRGTDYGYTF. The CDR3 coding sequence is TGTGCCAGCAGCCAGAGCAGGGGGACCGACTATGGCTACACCTTC.

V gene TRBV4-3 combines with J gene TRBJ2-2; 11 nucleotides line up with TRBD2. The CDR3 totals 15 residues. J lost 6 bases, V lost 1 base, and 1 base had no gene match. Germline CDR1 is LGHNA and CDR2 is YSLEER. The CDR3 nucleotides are TGCGCCAGCAGCCAAGTAGCGGGAGGGGCCGGGGAGCTGTTTTTT. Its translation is CASSQVAGGAGELFF.